This T cell receptor (beta chain) was identified during a study of blood T cell repertoires in COVID-19. The overall study: T cells, B-cell-depleted T cells, or PBMCs provided the cDNA or gDNA that served as material.

Method: immunoSEQ multiplex PCR; TCRdb's copy keeps in-frame clones and lacks some. Of some 100,000 clones listed, around 84% are singletons. This CDR3 has 14 amino acids. Germline loops: CDR1 SGHNT, CDR2 YYREEE (reference sequence). V trimming: 6 bases; J trimming: 2 bases; junction bases outside the gene matches: 4. Sequencing was performed on peripheral blood. The chain is built from TRBV5-4 and TRBJ2-3; TRBD2 matches at 9 bases. The source of this sequence is a woman aged 70-85 years with active or convalescent COVID-19. The CDR3 here is CASKTSGDTDTQYF. Written as DNA, the CDR3 is TGTGCCAGCAAGACTAGCGGAGACACAGATACGCAGTATTTT.